These 5 T cell receptor beta chains were sequenced from one sample in a study of T cell changes during pregnancy in multiple sclerosis. Clones were read by immunoSEQ multiplex PCR, and TCRdb kept only the in-frame ones, dropping some. The sample carries approximately 130,000 clones, roughly 96% recorded once. The specimen was peripheral blood, collected after pregnancy. The source of these receptors is a female donor with multiple sclerosis, enrolled in a pregnancy study.

The chain joins TRBV7-9 to TRBJ2-3; 8 bases match TRBD2. This CDR3 has 16 residues. J gave up 2 bases and V 2 bases, and 6 bases lay outside the gene matches. Germline CDR1 is SEHNR and CDR2 is FQNEAQ (reference sequence). The CDR3 spells CASSLTSGFFTDTQYF. The CDR3, as DNA: TGTGCCAGCAGCTTAACTAGCGGATTTTTCACAGATACGCAGTATTTT.

The rearrangement uses TRBV15 and TRBJ2-3; 9 bases map to TRBD2. Germline loops: CDR1 LNHNV, CDR2 YYDKDF (reference sequence). The CDR3 length is 17 residues. V gave up 1 base and J gave up 5 bases; unmatched junction bases: 10. This chain's CDR3 is CATSRGRAGGPRDTQYF. The CDR3 DNA follows: TGTGCCACCAGCAGAGGAAGGGCGGGAGGGCCCAGAGATACGCAGTATTTT.

This chain joins TRBV4-3 and TRBJ2-7; D perhaps matches TRBD1 (5 bases). The germline V and J ends were trimmed by 0 bases and 3 bases, with 12 bases remaining between them. The V gene's germline CDR1 is LGHNA and CDR2 YSLEER. CDR3 length: 15 amino acids. CDR3: CASSQDQGIGYEQYF. CDR3 bases: TGCGCCAGCAGCCAAGACCAGGGTATAGGCTACGAGCAGTACTTC.

This CDR3 is CASSDRATYTGELFF. The CDR3 DNA sequence: TGTGCCAGCAGTGACAGGGCGACGTACACCGGGGAGCTGTTTTTT. The gene calls are TRBV2 and TRBJ2-2; maybe TRBD1 (5 bases). Per germline, CDR1 SNHLY and CDR2 FYNNEI. The CDR3 contains 15 residues. Trimming took 3 bases from V and 3 from J, leaving 11 bases between them.

This chain connects TRBV9 to TRBJ2-3; 12 bases map to TRBD2. CDR3 length equals 15 residues. V trimming: 2 bases; J trimming: 9 bases; junction bases outside the gene matches: 7. Germline loops: CDR1 SGDLS, CDR2 YYNGEE. The CDR3 sequence: CASSVGRLAGDTQYF. DNA for the CDR3: TGTGCCAGCAGCGTTGGGAGACTAGCGGGAGACACGCAGTATTTT.